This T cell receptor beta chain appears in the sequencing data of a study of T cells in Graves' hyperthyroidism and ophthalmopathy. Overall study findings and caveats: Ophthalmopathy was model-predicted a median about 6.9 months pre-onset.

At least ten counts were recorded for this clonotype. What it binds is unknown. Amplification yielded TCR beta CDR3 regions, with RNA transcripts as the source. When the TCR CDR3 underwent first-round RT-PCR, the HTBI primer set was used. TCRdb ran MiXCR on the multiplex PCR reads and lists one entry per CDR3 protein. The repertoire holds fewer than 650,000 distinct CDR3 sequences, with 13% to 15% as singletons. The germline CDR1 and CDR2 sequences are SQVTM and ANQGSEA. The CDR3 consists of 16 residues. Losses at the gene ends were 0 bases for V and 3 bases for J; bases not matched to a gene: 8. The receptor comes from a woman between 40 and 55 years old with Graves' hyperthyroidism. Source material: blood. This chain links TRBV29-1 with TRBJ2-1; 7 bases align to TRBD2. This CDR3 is CSVEDLIAGLYNEQFF. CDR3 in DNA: TGCAGCGTTGAAGATCTCATAGCGGGCCTCTACAATGAGCAGTTCTTC.